This TCR beta chain was found in a study of T cells in Graves' hyperthyroidism and ophthalmopathy (dated by TCRdb to the late 2010s). With regard to the full study: Peripheral blood samples were taken at initial diagnosis, before any treatment was given. TCR V-J signatures able to tell the groups apart were searched for in a discovery cohort of 95 to 100 patients, of whom 40 to 45 had Graves' ophthalmopathy and 57 had stable Graves' hyperthyroidism. Prospective prediction of ophthalmopathy was tested in an independent validation cohort of some 20 hyperthyroidism patients and 15 to 17 patients who later progressed to ophthalmopathy. The 90 or so discovery patients were randomly split 7:3 into training and test sets. The study also compared thyroid tissue and blood T-cell repertoires from a handful of Graves' hyperthyroidism patients. Following sampling, methimazole starting at 30 mg daily was given to hyperthyroidism patients, and high-dose intravenous methylprednisolone was given to ophthalmopathy patients. The paper describes TCR Vbeta CDR3 sequencing of 140 or so peripheral blood samples, made up of 43 ophthalmopathy patients, some 80 hyperthyroidism patients and 17 progressor patients. General conclusions and limits of the study: Sample size was not statistically predetermined, and blinding of investigators to group allocation was not performed. In validation, the model predicted progression to ophthalmopathy a median of roughly 6.5 months before onset, with over 60% sensitivity and nearly 75% specificity. Most expanded thyroid clonotypes (frequency above 0.001) were also found in blood, which suggests that blood repertoires may mirror thyroid immune responses. In cross-validation, a model built on a 13 V-J signature told ophthalmopathy apart from stable hyperthyroidism with less than 90% sensitivity and approximately 84% specificity, and in testing the same model reached 80%/75%.

The TCR beta CDR3 regions were amplified from RNA transcripts. For the first round of RT-PCR on the TCR CDR3, the HTBI primer set was used together with the Qiagen OneStep RT-PCR kit. Libraries were constructed in a second round of multiplex PCR, after which size selection and purification were performed. Libraries were sequenced paired-end with 100 bp reads on an Illumina HiSeq2000. As for the original processing: SOAPnuke was used to process the raw data, removing reads that contained adapters or uncalled bases, had a mean Phred below 15, or lacked an exact match to the constant primer or identifier. High-quality paired reads were merged with COPE v1.2.5, and unique nucleotide sequences were defined as clonotypes. MiTCR v1.1 was used to align the clonotypes against IMGT TRBV, TRBD and TRBJ reference segments. The analysis included only V-J combinations with a frequency above 0.0001, which together covered roughly 99% of the repertoires. The TCS score was defined as the ratio of F50 (clonal expansion) to E x V (chaos), calculated using BLOSUM62-based TCRdist between CDR3 peptides within each V-J. Welch's t-statistics and random forest reduced roughly 540 V-J features to 10 to 15, which were used in a naive Bayes classifier (R e1071). The public sequencing data were trimmed at Q25 with fastp and processed into clonotypes with MiXCR by TCRdb, which kept only in-frame beta chains. Every CDR3 protein is listed once, alongside the most common genes and DNA of its rows. The V and J calls shown here were made by TCRdb, not taken from the authors' results. For this sample there are around 290,000 distinct CDR3 sequences; about an eighth appear just once. The ten largest account for roughly 7.5% of the sample.

Hyperthyroidism patients were newly diagnosed, had a disease duration of under 2 months, and were aged 18 to 65 years. The study excluded patients with uncontrolled infections, other autoimmune diseases, pregnancy or lactation. Diagnoses relied on clinical symptoms, serum thyroxine and TRAb, thyroid ultrasound and orbital computed tomography. Blood from progressor patients was collected at the time of first diagnosis with hyperthyroidism, before any ophthalmopathy symptoms had appeared. PBMCs were isolated from 8 to 10 ml of fresh peripheral blood by Ficoll-Paque density gradient centrifugation. Patients classed as progressors first received a Graves' hyperthyroidism diagnosis and then went on to develop ophthalmopathy during follow-up. Trizol reagent was used to extract total RNA, and RNA quality was then checked on an Agilent 2100 Bioanalyzer. The germline V and J ends show losses of 5 bases and 3 bases respectively, and no gene match explains 8 bases of the junction. Taken from cysteine to phenylalanine, the CDR3 has 16 residues. Only the CDR3 DNA stays, 48 bases, in frame from base 1. CDR1 and CDR2 are read off the germline V gene as SGHNT and YENEEA.

Turning to this clonotype: Its antigen remains unidentified. No base-level quality is on record; no much larger clone is a single base apart.

This clonotype was sampled from a woman in her twenties or thirties with Graves' hyperthyroidism that later progressed to Graves' ophthalmopathy. The V and J genes are TRBV11-3 and TRBJ2-3, and TRBD2 aligns with 10 junction nucleotides. The source material was blood. The encoded CDR3 is CASSRGTSERTDTQYF. The DNA sequence reads TGTGCCAGCAGCCGAGGGACTAGCGAAAGGACAGATACGCAGTATTTT.